The T cell receptor beta chain described here comes from a study of blood T cell repertoires in COVID-19. Study-wide background: The United States, Italy and Spain supplied acute and convalescent COVID-19 samples. PBMCs, B-cell-depleted T cells, or T cells provided the cDNA or gDNA that made up the material.

The authors' processing: Nucleated cell number was recorded as an estimate derived from reference gene primer amplification. Method: immunoSEQ multiplex PCR; TCRdb's copy keeps in-frame clones and lacks some. V and J calls and clone size are copied from that table; D and trimming were computed from the DNA. The table lists 60,000 or so clones, 78% of them singletons, with around 25% in the top ten. CDR3 length: 11 residues. Germline CDR1 is GTSNPN and CDR2 is SVGIG (reference sequence). Trimming cost V 4 bases and J 1 base, with 5 bases left between them. V gene TRBV30 combines with J gene TRBJ2-7; D call uncertain. Sequencing was performed on peripheral blood. The sequence came from a human donor in a cohort sampled during active COVID-19. The CDR3 DNA is TGTGCCTGGACCATGTCCTACGAGCAGTACTTC. Its protein is CAWTMSYEQYF. The entire variable domain, with the rest obtained from reference TRBV30 and TRBJ2-7, is as follows: SQTIHQWPATLVQPVGSPLSLECTVEGTSNPNLYWYRQAAGRGLQLLFYSVGIGQISSEVPQNLSASRPQDRQFILSSKKLLLSDSGFYLCAWTMSYEQYFGPGTRLTVT.